These 9 T cell receptor beta chains were sequenced from one sample in a study of PD-L1 blockade in urothelial cancer. The time point denotes: peripheral blood 6 weeks after treatment start. Measured with immunoSEQ multiplex PCR; TCRdb has only the in-frame clones, and not every one. The repertoire includes about 76,000 clones, around 90% of them detected once, and 0.7% to 0.9% sits in the top ten. The specimen was PBMCs, collected around atezolizumab (anti-PD-L1) treatment. These TCRs come from an elderly woman with urothelial cancer.

The V gene is TRBV28, the J gene TRBJ1-1; D ambiguous. This CDR3 region has 13 residues. V was pared by 8 bases and J by 0 bases, with 10 bases between. Germline values: CDR1 MDHEN, CDR2 SYDVKM. Here the CDR3 DNA reads TGTGCCAGCCGACGAGGGATGAACACTGAAGCTTTCTTT. Protein product: CASRRGMNTEAFF.

The V call is TRBV4-2, the J call TRBJ2-2; TRBD2 agrees at 9 bases. Germline V gives CDR1 LGHNA, CDR2 YNFKEQ. The CDR3 loop spans 16 amino acids. V lost 0 bases and J lost 6; bases outside the gene matches: 5. This chain's CDR3 is CASSQELAGSAGELFF. CDR3 bases: TGTGCCAGCAGCCAAGAGCTAGCGGGAAGCGCCGGGGAGCTGTTTTTT.

The V gene is TRBV18, the J gene TRBJ2-1, with D hard to call. Germline assignment: CDR1 KGHSH and CDR2 LQKENI. V was cut by 2 bases and J by 7 bases, with 6 bases left in between. The CDR3 sequence is 12 residues long. CDR3 bases: TGTGCCAGCTCACCAGTGAGGAATGAGCAGTTCTTC. Translated: CASSPVRNEQFF.

The rearrangement joins TRBV7-9 to TRBJ2-7; 8 nucleotides line up with TRBD2. This CDR3 is built from 15 residues. Germline V CDR1 and CDR2: SEHNR, FQNEAQ (reference sequence). Germline trimming cut 8 bases from V and 1 base from J; bases unmatched to any gene: 10. CDR3 in amino acids: CASGENSGISYEQYF. In DNA, the CDR3 is TGTGCCAGCGGGGAGAATAGCGGGATATCCTACGAGCAGTACTTC.

The rearrangement uses TRBV7-6 and TRBJ1-4; the match to TRBD1 covers 10 bases. Germline CDR1 SGHVS, CDR2 FNYEAQ. The CDR3 totals 16 residues. The J segment lost 4 bases and the V segment lost 5 bases, leaving 7 bases of the junction unmatched. The chain's CDR3 is CASSPGTGVYNEKLFF. The CDR3 region has the DNA TGTGCCAGCAGCCCCGGGACAGGGGTGTATAATGAAAAACTGTTTTTT.

The chain couples TRBV7-9 to TRBJ1-1, with D perhaps TRBD1 (6 bases). From germline, CDR1 is SEHNR and CDR2 FQNEAQ (reference sequence). This CDR3 is 14 amino acids long. The V end lost 8 bases, the J end lost 0 bases, and 13 bases lay between the germline ends. DNA of the CDR3: TGTGCCAGCGTAGGGGAGGGGGTGAACACTGAAGCTTTCTTT. Protein: CASVGEGVNTEAFF.

The gene calls are TRBV28 and TRBJ1-5; 8 bases agree with TRBD1. Trimming took 8 bases from V and 5 from J; bases not matched to a gene: 8. CDR3 length equals 14 residues. Germline CDR1 reads MDHEN; CDR2 reads SYDVKM. Here the CDR3 reads CASGAPGGYQPQHF. The CDR3 bases are TGTGCCAGCGGCGCACCAGGGGGCTATCAGCCCCAGCATTTT.

The chain carries TRBV7-9 and TRBJ1-3; 7 nucleotides agree with TRBD1. Trimming cost V 5 bases and J 0 bases; bases outside gene matches: 4. The CDR3 spans 15 residues. CDR1 and CDR2 (germline): SEHNR, FQNEAQ (reference sequence). The CDR3 here is CASSPGQSSGNTIYF. CDR3 DNA sequence: TGTGCCAGCAGCCCGGGACAGAGCTCTGGAAACACCATATATTTT.

The chain carries TRBV5-1 and TRBJ2-2, with 7 bases matching TRBD1. The ends lost 2 bases at V and 1 base at J; junction bases unmatched: 2. Germline CDR1 is SGHRS and CDR2 is YFSETQ. CDR3 length equals 15 residues. CDR3 nucleotides: TGCGCCAGCAGCTTACGGACAGGGAACACCGGGGAGCTGTTTTTT. Its translation: CASSLRTGNTGELFF.